The sample holds a few counts of the clone carrying this TCR beta chain. This sample is part of a study of blood T cell repertoires in COVID-19. Study summary: Whether acute or convalescent, the COVID-19 samples came from the United States, Italy and Spain. PBMCs, B-cell-depleted T cells, or T cells provided the cDNA or gDNA that made up the material.

The assay was immunoSEQ multiplex PCR, and TCRdb's table has in-frame clones only and misses some. In the table there are approximately 100,000 clones, 70% to 85% of which are singletons. Germline V gives CDR1 SGDLS, CDR2 YYNGEE. There are 15 residues in the CDR3. J was trimmed by 0 bases and V by 0 bases; bases with no gene match: 3. Sequencing used peripheral blood. This clonotype originated in a human donor in a cohort sampled during active COVID-19. This rearrangement joins TRBV9 to TRBJ2-7, with 7 bases aligning to TRBD2. Here the CDR3 reads CASSVAASGSYEQYF. CDR3 DNA: TGTGCCAGCAGCGTAGCGGCTAGCGGCTCCTACGAGCAGTACTTC.